The 27 T cell receptor beta chains in this list originate from one sample, sequenced in a study of blood T cell repertoires in COVID-19. TCRdb's copy holds only in-frame clones and misses some; the assay was immunoSEQ multiplex PCR. Of 250,000 to 300,000 clones listed, roughly 87% are singletons. Sequencing used peripheral blood. The receptor set was obtained from a woman aged 25-40 years with acute or convalescent COVID-19.

The CDR3 here is CASSMMGQDYEQYF. The CDR3 coding sequence is TGTGCCAGTAGTATGATGGGACAGGACTACGAGCAGTACTTC. The rearrangement links TRBV19 to TRBJ2-7, with TRBD1 matching 8 bases. Per the germline V gene, CDR1 is LNHDA and CDR2 is SQIVND (reference sequence). Germline trimming cut 3 bases from V and 3 bases from J; bases unmatched to any gene: 4. CDR3 length: 14 residues.

The chain employs TRBV24-1 and TRBJ2-7; D is ambiguous. Germline V gene data show CDR1 as KGHDR and CDR2 as SFDVKD. This CDR3 region has 14 residues. V lost 1 base to trimming and J lost 0 bases, with 6 bases between them. CDR3 nucleotides: TGTGCCACCAGTGATTTCCCTAGCTCCTACGAGCAGTACTTC. Protein product: CATSDFPSSYEQYF.

This clone appeared a few times. The gene calls are TRBV6-4 and TRBJ2-1; 9 bases agree with TRBD2. V shed 3 bases and J 9 bases; nucleotides not matched to a gene: 9. The CDR3 is 15 amino acids. Germline V lookup: CDR1 MRHNA, CDR2 SNTAGT. The CDR3 nucleotides are TGTGCCAGCAGTGAAGCCGGGGCGGGAGGGGGTGAGCAGTTCTTC. Protein product: CASSEAGAGGGEQFF.

The CDR3 protein is CASSLAGNYGYTF. CDR3 in DNA: TGTGCCAGCAGTTTAGCCGGTAACTATGGCTACACCTTC. This chain joins TRBV12-3 or TRBV12-4 and TRBJ1-2; no definite D call. The V end lost 0 bases, the J end lost 1 base, and 3 bases lay between the germline ends. The CDR3 has 13 amino acids.

This sequence joins TRBV19 and TRBJ2-7; D not resolved. Trimming removed 1 base from V and 5 bases from J, with 3 bases in between. CDR3 length equals 11 residues. Per germline, CDR1 LNHDA and CDR2 SQIVND (reference sequence). Written as DNA, the CDR3 is TGTGCCAGTAGTATAGCCAACGAGCAGTACTTC. Translating gives CASSIANEQYF.

CDR3 in amino acids: CASSASGQAANEQFF. In DNA, the CDR3 is TGTGCCAGCAGCGCAAGCGGACAGGCGGCCAATGAGCAGTTCTTC. This sequence joins TRBV5-4 and TRBJ2-1; 7 bases line up with TRBD1. J gave up 6 bases and V 4 bases, and 10 bases lay outside the gene matches. The CDR3 has 15 residues. Germline V gene lookup returns CDR1 SGHNT and CDR2 YYREEE (reference sequence).

This chain connects TRBV10-1 to TRBJ2-3; 10 nucleotides line up with TRBD2. With 4 bases clipped from V and 1 base from J, the junction kept 11 bases outside the gene matches. The CDR3 covers 18 residues. Germline loops: CDR1 WNHNN, CDR2 SYGVQD (reference sequence). CDR3 DNA sequence: TGCGCCAGCAGTGGCCACAGGGAACTAGCGGGGCGCACAGATACGCAGTATTTT. Encoded protein: CASSGHRELAGRTDTQYF.

This CDR3 is CASSLTGGQSSGANVLTF. The CDR3 region has the DNA TGTGCCAGCAGTCTCACCGGGGGACAGAGCTCTGGGGCCAACGTCCTGACTTTC. The chain carries TRBV6-6 and TRBJ2-6; the D gene is possibly TRBD1 (7 bases). Germline V lookup: CDR1 MNHNY, CDR2 SVGAGI (reference sequence). The CDR3 consists of 18 residues. V was trimmed by 5 bases and J by 0 bases, leaving 17 bases between them.

This rearrangement joins TRBV7-9 to TRBJ2-3; weak D call: TRBD2 (6 bases). The CDR3 loop spans 18 amino acids. Germline-derived CDR1 and CDR2 are SEHNR and FQNEAQ (reference sequence). V lost 5 bases and J lost 0, with 21 bases in between. The CDR3 region has the DNA TGTGCCAGCAGCCCTACGCTCACTAGCCGATTTAGCACAGATACGCAGTATTTT. Amino acids: CASSPTLTSRFSTDTQYF. Together with reference TRBV7-9 and TRBJ2-3, the CDR3 gives the full variable domain: DTGVSQNPRHKITKRGQNVTFRCDPISEHNRLYWYRQTLGQGPEFLTYFQNEAQLEKSRLLSDRFSAERPKGSFSTLEIQRTEQGDSAMYLCASSPTLTSRFSTDTQYFGPGTRLTVL.

This sequence joins TRBV5-1 and TRBJ1-3, with 7 bases matching TRBD1. V lost 5 bases, J lost 4 bases, and 6 bases stayed unmatched. Looked up from germline, CDR1 is SGHRS and CDR2 is YFSETQ. This CDR3 is 14 amino acids long. CDR3 sequence: CASRTTGVGNTIYF. In nucleotides, the CDR3 is TGCGCCAGCAGAACCACAGGGGTCGGAAACACCATATATTTT.

This clone showed up just once. The gene calls are TRBV30 and TRBJ2-5; tentatively, D is TRBD2 (7 bases). V lost 4 bases to trimming and J lost 0 bases, with 9 bases between them. There are 13 residues in the CDR3. CDR1 GTSNPN and CDR2 SVGIG come from the germline V gene (reference sequence). The CDR3 sequence is CAWTGGHQETQYF. In DNA form, the CDR3 reads TGTGCCTGGACCGGGGGGCACCAAGAGACCCAGTACTTC.

The gene calls are TRBV29-1 and TRBJ1-2; no reliable D call. V gave up 4 bases and J gave up 6 bases, with 21 bases separating them. The CDR3 extends over 15 amino acids. Germline V CDR1 and CDR2: SQVTM, ANQGSEA. The CDR3 region is CSVGRIGVNLNGYTF. The CDR3 region has the DNA TGCAGCGTTGGCCGAATCGGGGTAAACCTTAATGGCTACACCTTC.

The chain recombines TRBV7-3 with TRBJ2-7; 7 nucleotides match TRBD1. Germline CDR1 reads SGHTA; CDR2 reads FQGTGA. The CDR3 sequence is 13 residues long. The junction had 2 bases not matched to a gene; V was cut back by 5 bases and J by 1 base. The CDR3 sequence: CASSRDRSYEQYF. Written as DNA, the CDR3 is TGTGCCAGCAGCCGGGACAGATCCTACGAGCAGTACTTC.

The V gene is TRBV18, the J gene TRBJ2-7; D gene uncertain. CDR1 KGHSH and CDR2 LQKENI come from the germline V gene. This CDR3 comprises 11 residues. V lost 3 bases and J 4 bases, leaving 4 bases between the germline ends. Here the CDR3 reads CASSPEYEQYF. DNA of the CDR3: TGTGCCAGCTCACCGGAGTACGAGCAGTACTTC. Variable domain in full (rest from reference TRBV18 and TRBJ2-7): NAGVMQNPRHLVRRRGQEARLRCSPMKGHSHVYWYRQLPEEGLKFMVYLQKENIIDESGMPKERFSAEFPKEGPSILRIQQVVRGDSAAYFCASSPEYEQYFGPGTRLTVT.

This rearrangement joins TRBV15 to TRBJ2-7, with a possible D match to TRBD2 (7 bases). This CDR3 is 17 amino acids long. The V end lost 2 bases, the J end lost 0 bases, and 17 bases lay between the germline ends. The germline CDR1 and CDR2 sequences are LNHNV and YYDKDF (reference sequence). The CDR3 sequence: CATSRRGGGVHSYEQYF. CDR3 nucleotides: TGTGCCACCAGCAGACGGGGCGGGGGCGTTCACTCCTACGAGCAGTACTTC.

V gene TRBV7-9 combines with J gene TRBJ2-1, with D unresolved. Germline CDR1 SEHNR, CDR2 FQNEAQ (reference sequence). This CDR3 spans 15 amino acids. V lost 0 bases, J lost 6 bases, and 12 bases lay in between. DNA for the CDR3: TGTGCCAGCAGCTTAGCACGGCAGCGCGTCAATGAGCAGTTCTTC. This translates into CASSLARQRVNEQFF.

The chain joins TRBV7-9 to TRBJ1-1; 10 bases line up with TRBD1. This CDR3 region has 14 residues. V trimming: 5 bases; J trimming: 5 bases; junction bases outside the gene matches: 5. Germline V gene data show CDR1 as SEHNR and CDR2 as FQNEAQ (reference sequence). The CDR3 loop is CASSAWDRGTEAFF. For the CDR3, the DNA is TGTGCCAGCAGCGCATGGGACAGGGGTACTGAAGCTTTCTTT.

V and J are TRBV9 and TRBJ2-1, with a weak D call TRBD2 (6 bases). Looked up from germline, CDR1 is SGDLS and CDR2 is YYNGEE. The V gene lost 0 bases and the J gene lost 7 bases, with 11 bases spanning the gap. There are 14 residues in the CDR3. CDR3 nucleotide sequence: TGTGCCAGCAGCGTAGGAGTAGCGGCTAATGAGCAGTTCTTC. Its protein product is CASSVGVAANEQFF.

This clone was seen only a few times. This chain's CDR3 is CASSFLSSGGHNEQFF. CDR3 DNA sequence: TGTGCCAGCAGCTTCTTGTCGTCAGGGGGGCACAATGAGCAGTTCTTC. The rearrangement links TRBV5-5 to TRBJ2-1; perhaps TRBD1 as D (7 bases). Germline V gene sequence: CDR1 SGHKS, CDR2 YYEKEE (reference sequence). V lost 2 bases to trimming and J lost 5 bases, with 17 bases between them. The CDR3 sequence is 16 residues long.

This chain connects TRBV9 to TRBJ1-6, with 7 bases matching TRBD1. The CDR3 has 14 amino acids. The germline V gene has CDR1 SGDLS and CDR2 YYNGEE. With V trimmed by 0 bases and J by 6 bases, 0 bases remained unmatched. CDR3 sequence (DNA): TGTGCCAGCAGCGTAGAGGGGGCTAATTCACCCCTCCACTTT. This gives the protein CASSVEGANSPLHF.

The gene calls are TRBV7-3 and TRBJ2-7; 9 bases are shared with TRBD1. Germline CDR1 and CDR2: SGHTA and FQGTGA. This CDR3 has 14 amino acids. V lost 4 bases, J lost 7 bases, and 8 bases stayed unmatched. CDR3 region: CASSSGQGIEEQYF. The CDR3 DNA reads as TGTGCCAGCAGCTCGGGACAGGGAATCGAGGAGCAGTACTTC.

J is TRBJ1-5 and V is TRBV19; D not certain. CDR1 and CDR2 from the germline V gene are LNHDA and SQIVND (reference sequence). The CDR3 length is 13 residues. V lost 6 bases, J lost 5 bases, and 11 bases lay in between. Here the CDR3 reads CASRVNADQPQHF. CDR3 nucleotide sequence: TGTGCCAGTAGAGTTAATGCAGATCAGCCCCAGCATTTT.

This chain joins TRBV4-3 and TRBJ1-4; 9 bases line up with TRBD1. V gave up 3 bases and J gave up 3 bases; unmatched junction bases: 2. Germline values: CDR1 LGHNA, CDR2 YSLEER. The CDR3 contains 15 residues. The CDR3 here is CASSQRQGANEKLFF. CDR3 nucleotides: TGCGCCAGCAGCCAGCGACAGGGGGCTAATGAAAAACTGTTTTTT.

This clone was observed once. The rearrangement links TRBV7-2 to TRBJ2-4, with D possibly being TRBD2 (5 bases). The CDR3 covers 16 residues. The germline gives CDR1 SGHTA, CDR2 FQGNSA. V lost 4 bases and J lost 1, with 14 bases in between. Written as DNA, the CDR3 is TGTGCCAGCAGCTCCATGGGGAGTGGGGCCAAAAACATTCAGTACTTC. Protein sequence: CASSSMGSGAKNIQYF.

This clone was counted a single time. J is TRBJ2-1 and V is TRBV10-2; no reliable D call. Germline V CDR1 and CDR2: WSHSY, SAAADI. The V and J ends lost 5 bases and 3 bases respectively, with 8 bases between them. This CDR3 has 13 amino acids. The CDR3 loop reads CASSKQSYNEQFF. DNA of the CDR3: TGCGCCAGCAGTAAACAGAGCTACAATGAGCAGTTCTTC.

The chain carries TRBV5-4 and TRBJ2-1, with D possibly TRBD2 on 6 matching bases. V gave up 4 bases and J gave up 7 bases, with 18 bases separating them. This CDR3 has 15 residues. Germline CDR1 is SGHNT and CDR2 is YYREEE (reference sequence). CDR3 region: CASSRGTGLENEQFF. CDR3 nucleotides: TGTGCCAGCAGCCGTGGGACTGGCCTTGAGAATGAGCAGTTCTTC.

The genes are TRBV6-2 or TRBV6-3 and TRBJ2-3; TRBD2 matches at 9 bases. Per the germline V gene, CDR1 is MNHEY and CDR2 is SVGEGT. Trimming at V came to 4 bases and at J to 4 bases, leaving 3 bases not matched to a gene. The CDR3 extends over 14 amino acids. The CDR3 is CASSSSGKADTQYF. CDR3 nucleotide sequence: TGTGCCAGCAGTTCTAGCGGGAAGGCAGATACGCAGTATTTT.